The present T cell receptor beta chain was sequenced within a study of response to subunit inactivated influenza vaccine. Study conclusions and caveats: The authors offered the suggestion that each seasonal influenza vaccination recruits few new T cells.

Germline loops: CDR1 DFQATT, CDR2 SNEGSKA (reference sequence). The CDR3 extends over 16 amino acids. The V and J ends lost 0 bases and 5 bases, in that order; junction bases with no gene match: 7. TCRdb redid the calling of the RT-PCR reads with MiXCR, one entry per CDR3 protein. The table includes hundreds of thousands of distinct CDR3 sequences, roughly 10% detected once. Worth noting for this clonotype: Its cognate antigen is unknown.

This rearrangement joins TRBV20-1 to TRBJ2-1; TRBD2 agrees at 10 bases. The input for sequencing was PBMCs from blood, taken on the day of vaccination. This receptor was identified in a man aged 50 to 60 who received an inactivated influenza vaccine. In nucleotides, the CDR3 is TGCAGTGCTAGAGATTCAGGAGCGGGAGGGAACAATGAGCAGTTCTTC. Translating gives CSARDSGAGGNNEQFF.